This entry features one T cell receptor beta chain sequence. Treg sorting used a CD4+CD25+CD127-/low gate. Semi-nested PCR with Nested Universal Primer A followed constant-region reverse priming of full-length variable regions. TCRdb itself ran the 5' RACE reads through MiXCR, one entry per CDR3 protein. The table includes around 34,000 distinct CDR3 sequences, about a quarter detected once. Between the trimmed V and J ends, which lost 6 bases and 1 base, there was a span of 6 bases. CDR1 and CDR2 (germline): MNHNS, SASEGT. The CDR3 has 12 residues. The chain is built from TRBV6-1 and TRBJ1-1, with no clear D. The TCR comes from a female donor with breast cancer. Sequencing used tumor-infiltrating Tregs sorted from the breast tumor. In DNA, the CDR3 is TGTGCCAGCAGGCCCGGGAACACTGAAGCTTTCTTT. Its protein is CASRPGNTEAFF.